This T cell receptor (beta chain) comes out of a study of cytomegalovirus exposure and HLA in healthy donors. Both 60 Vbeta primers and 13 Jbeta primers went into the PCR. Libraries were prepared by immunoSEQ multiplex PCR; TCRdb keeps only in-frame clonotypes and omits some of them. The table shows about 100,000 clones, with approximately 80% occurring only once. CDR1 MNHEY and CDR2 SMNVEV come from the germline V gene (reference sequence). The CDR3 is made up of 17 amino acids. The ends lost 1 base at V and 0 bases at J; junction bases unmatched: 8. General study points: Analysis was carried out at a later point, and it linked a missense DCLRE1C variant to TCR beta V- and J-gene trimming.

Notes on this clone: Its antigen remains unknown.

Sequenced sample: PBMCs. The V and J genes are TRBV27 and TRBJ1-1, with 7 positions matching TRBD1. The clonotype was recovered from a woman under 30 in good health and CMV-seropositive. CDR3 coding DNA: TGTGCCAGCAGTTTATACGGGACAGTAGCCATGAACACTGAAGCTTTCTTT. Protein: CASSLYGTVAMNTEAFF.